Each of the 21 T cell receptor beta chains below was sequenced from the same sample in a study of blood T cell repertoires in COVID-19. The data were produced by immunoSEQ multiplex PCR, yet TCRdb's version contains in-frame clones alone and is incomplete. In the table there are around 93,000 clones, 85% to 90% of which are singletons. Sequencing input: peripheral blood. Receptors were obtained from a human donor in a cohort sampled during active COVID-19.

The chain has TRBV7-2 and TRBJ2-3; the D gene is possibly TRBD2 (6 bases). Trimming shortened V by 5 bases and J by 2 bases, and 17 bases separated the two germline ends. The CDR3 length is 16 residues. Germline lookup yields CDR1 SGHTA and CDR2 FQGNSA. The CDR3 nucleotides read TGTGCCAGCAGCCTATTAAGCGGGCGAATCACAGATACGCAGTATTTT. Translated, it gives CASSLLSGRITDTQYF. The complete variable domain, with remaining parts taken from reference TRBV7-2 and TRBJ2-3, reads GAGVSQSPSNKVTEKGKDVELRCDPISGHTALYWYRQSLGQGLEFLIYFQGNSAPDKSGLPSDRFSAERTGGSVSTLTIQRTQQEDSAVYLCASSLLSGRITDTQYFGPGTRLTVL.

The genes are TRBV30 and TRBJ2-7; 8 bases match TRBD2. Looked up from germline, CDR1 is GTSNPN and CDR2 is SVGIG (reference sequence). Unmatched junction bases numbered 13, after V lost 2 bases and J lost 7 bases. This CDR3 comprises 15 residues. The CDR3 is CAWSLVPAGAGEQYF. The CDR3 nucleotides are TGTGCCTGGAGTCTGGTGCCAGCGGGAGCGGGGGAGCAGTACTTC.

The chain combines TRBV19 with TRBJ2-1, with a possible D match to TRBD1 (6 bases). The CDR3 is 17 residues long. Germline CDR1 is LNHDA and CDR2 is SQIVND (reference sequence). Trimming left V 1 base short and J 8 bases short, with 21 bases between. The CDR3 sequence: CASSIGRWGRGSHEQFF. The DNA of the CDR3 is TGTGCCAGTAGTATAGGTCGTTGGGGCAGGGGCAGCCATGAGCAGTTCTTC.

The chain couples TRBV2 to TRBJ2-2; 7 positions agree with TRBD1. Germline V gives CDR1 SNHLY, CDR2 FYNNEI. CDR3 length equals 17 residues. Germline trimming cut 3 bases from V and 0 bases from J; bases unmatched to any gene: 7. CDR3 sequence (DNA): TGTGCCAGCAGTGACCCCCGGGACAGCACGAACACCGGGGAGCTGTTTTTT. Translation gives CASSDPRDSTNTGELFF.

This clone has just one count. The rearrangement links TRBV5-1 to TRBJ2-3; D call uncertain. The germline V gene encodes CDR1 SGHRS and CDR2 YFSETQ. The CDR3 consists of 15 residues. The V gene lost 1 base and the J gene lost 0 bases, with 9 bases spanning the gap. In nucleotides, the CDR3 is TGCGCCAGCAGCTTGCAACACCCTAGCACAGATACGCAGTATTTT. Protein product: CASSLQHPSTDTQYF. The entire variable domain, with the rest obtained from reference TRBV5-1 and TRBJ2-3, is as follows: KAGVTQTPRYLIKTRGQQVTLSCSPISGHRSVSWYQQTPGQGLQFLFEYFSETQRNKGNFPGRFSGRQFSNSRSEMNVSTLELGDSALYLCASSLQHPSTDTQYFGPGTRLTVL.

CDR3 sequence (DNA): TGTGCCAGCAGCCAAACCCTAGCGTCACCCCTCCACTTT. It is translated as CASSQTLASPLHF. The J gene is TRBJ1-6, the V gene TRBV3-1 (or the pseudogene TRBV3-2), with unresolved D. There are 13 residues in the CDR3. Per germline, CDR1 LGHDT and CDR2 YNNKEL (reference sequence). Trimming removed 2 bases at V and 10 bases at J, with 9 bases between.

This clone was observed a handful of times. This chain uses TRBV5-4 with TRBJ2-1, with D perhaps matching TRBD2 (7 bases). The ends were cut back, 2 bases at V and 9 bases at J, with 15 bases in the middle. Germline assignment: CDR1 SGHNT and CDR2 YYREEE (reference sequence). The CDR3 is 14 amino acids. The CDR3 reads CASSFGGGAGEQFF. The DNA of the CDR3 is TGTGCCAGCAGCTTTGGAGGGGGGGCCGGTGAGCAGTTCTTC.

V and J are TRBV12-3 or TRBV12-4 and TRBJ1-1; a weak D match, TRBD1 (5 bases). V lost 6 bases and J lost 1, with 9 bases in between. The CDR3 sequence is 13 residues long. DNA for the CDR3: TGTGCCAGCAGAACCGACAGGAACACTGAAGCTTTCTTT. It yields the protein CASRTDRNTEAFF.

The chain joins TRBV3-1 (or the pseudogene TRBV3-2) to TRBJ1-2; unclear D gene. The germline V and J ends were trimmed by 0 bases and 7 bases, with 6 bases remaining between them. CDR1 is LGHDT, CDR2 YNNKEL, per germline (reference sequence). The CDR3 has 12 amino acids. The CDR3 here is CASSQEPSGYTF. CDR3 coding DNA: TGTGCCAGCAGCCAAGAGCCTAGTGGCTACACCTTC.

The V gene is TRBV18, the J gene TRBJ2-5, with TRBD2 matching 11 bases. The CDR3 totals 16 residues. Germline loops: CDR1 KGHSH, CDR2 LQKENI. The V and J ends lost 0 bases and 5 bases, in that order; junction bases with no gene match: 5. The CDR3 coding sequence is TGTGCCAGCTCACCACCCAGACTAGCGGGGAATGAGACCCAGTACTTC. It translates to CASSPPRLAGNETQYF.

J is TRBJ2-7 and V is TRBV6-1; D gene ambiguous. This CDR3 region has 14 residues. Trimming removed 2 bases from V and 3 bases from J, with 11 bases in between. In germline, CDR1 is MNHNS, CDR2 SASEGT. The CDR3 loop is CASSERYGYYEQYF. The CDR3 region has the DNA TGTGCCAGCAGTGAACGATACGGGTACTACGAGCAGTACTTC.

The rearrangement uses TRBV18 and TRBJ2-5; TRBD1 is a possible D gene (5 bases). The V and J ends lost 4 bases and 2 bases respectively, with 8 bases between them. CDR1 is KGHSH and CDR2 is LQKENI in the germline V gene. There are 13 residues in the CDR3. The CDR3 DNA reads as TGTGCCAGCTCACGCGACAGACAAGAGACCCAGTACTTC. Translation: CASSRDRQETQYF.

The V gene is TRBV7-3, the J gene TRBJ2-2; no reliable D call. Germline V gene sequence: CDR1 SGHTA, CDR2 FQGTGA. This CDR3 is 15 amino acids long. Trimming shortened V by 2 bases and J by 6 bases, and 13 bases separated the two germline ends. In DNA, the CDR3 is TGTGCCAGCAGCTTAGGTGGGCCGCCGGCCGGGGAGCTGTTTTTT. Encoded protein: CASSLGGPPAGELFF. Full variable domain (missing parts from reference TRBV7-3 and TRBJ2-2): GAGVSQTPSNKVTEKGKYVELRCDPISGHTALYWYRQSLGQGPEFLIYFQGTGAADDSGLPNDRFFAVRPEGSVSTLKIQRTERGDSAVYLCASSLGGPPAGELFFGEGSRLTVL.

This chain connects TRBV28 to TRBJ2-7; 10 nucleotides align to TRBD2. Germline trimming cut 1 base from V and 4 bases from J; bases unmatched to any gene: 7. CDR3 length: 16 residues. CDR1 MDHEN and CDR2 SYDVKM come from the germline V gene. CDR3 in DNA: TGTGCCAGCAGTTTATCCTCTAGCGGGAGTAAGTACGAGCAGTACTTC. Translated: CASSLSSSGSKYEQYF.

The chain links TRBV14 to TRBJ1-1, with D uncertain. The CDR3 extends over 15 amino acids. Trimming took 1 base from V and 5 from J, leaving 14 bases between them. The germline CDR1 and CDR2 sequences are SGHDN and FVKESK. CDR3 loop: CASSQALPGGTEAFF. As DNA, the CDR3 is TGTGCCAGCAGCCAAGCACTTCCCGGAGGTACTGAAGCTTTCTTT. Complete variable domain (other parts from reference TRBV14 and TRBJ1-1): EAGVTQFPSHSVIEKGQTVTLRCDPISGHDNLYWYRRVMGKEIKFLLHFVKESKQDESGMPNNRFLAERTGGTYSTLKVQPAELEDSGVYFCASSQALPGGTEAFFGQGTRLTVV.

The chain employs TRBV6-5 and TRBJ2-1; 7 bases are shared with TRBD2. V was clipped by 8 bases and J by 2 bases; unmatched bases: 9. Germline CDR1 MNHEY, CDR2 SVGAGI. This CDR3 contains 15 residues. Here the CDR3 reads CASQGRAAPYNEQFF. CDR3 DNA sequence: TGTGCCAGCCAAGGGAGGGCCGCCCCCTACAATGAGCAGTTCTTC.

The rearrangement uses TRBV2 and TRBJ2-4, with 7 nucleotides matching TRBD1. Germline values: CDR1 SNHLY, CDR2 FYNNEI. CDR3 size: 15 residues. The trim removed 5 bases at V and 2 bases at J, leaving 6 bases unmatched. The CDR3 protein is CASSPGTATKNIQYF. DNA for the CDR3: TGTGCCAGCAGTCCGGGGACAGCGACCAAAAACATTCAGTACTTC.

The chain is built from TRBV2 and TRBJ2-4; possibly TRBD1 for D (5 bases). The CDR3 runs to 12 residues. Trimming removed 6 bases from V and 8 bases from J, with 11 bases in between. Germline loops: CDR1 SNHLY, CDR2 FYNNEI. This CDR3 reads CASSRVSDIQYF. The DNA for the CDR3 is TGTGCCAGCAGCAGGGTTAGTGACATTCAGTACTTC.

The rearrangement links TRBV4-3 to TRBJ2-7; 14 bases agree with TRBD2. This CDR3 comprises 17 residues. J was trimmed by 12 bases and V by 0 bases; bases with no gene match: 13. Per germline, CDR1 LGHNA and CDR2 YSLEER. The CDR3 loop reads CASSQDPGGLAGVHLYF. In DNA, the CDR3 is TGCGCCAGCAGCCAAGATCCCGGGGGACTAGCGGGAGTTCATCTGTACTTC.

This CDR3 reads CSAGTVLSGANVLTF. The CDR3 DNA reads TGCAGCGCTGGGACTGTTCTCTCTGGGGCCAACGTCCTGACTTTC. The chain joins TRBV29-1 to TRBJ2-6; the D gene is possibly TRBD2 (6 bases). The V gene's germline CDR1 is SQVTM and CDR2 ANQGSEA. Trimming stripped 7 bases from V and 0 bases from J, with 13 bases between. The CDR3 consists of 15 residues.

This chain links TRBV19 with TRBJ1-4; no definite D call. Trimming took 2 bases from V and 8 from J, leaving 6 bases between them. Germline V gives CDR1 LNHDA, CDR2 SQIVND (reference sequence). This CDR3 contains 12 residues. The CDR3 nucleotides are TGTGCCAGTAGTATACAGTCAGAAAAACTGTTTTTT. It translates to CASSIQSEKLFF. The complete variable domain, with remaining parts taken from reference TRBV19 and TRBJ1-4, reads DGGITQSPKYLFRKEGQNVTLSCEQNLNHDAMYWYRQDPGQGLRLIYYSQIVNDFQKGDIAEGYSVSREKKESFPLTVTSAQKNPTAFYLCASSIQSEKLFFGSGTQLSVL.